The TCR beta chain described here comes from a study of blood T cell repertoires in COVID-19. As for the study in general: From the United States, Italy and Spain came samples of acute and convalescent COVID-19.

Germline CDR1 MDHEN, CDR2 SYDVKM. The trim removed 6 bases at V and 5 bases at J, leaving 3 bases unmatched. There are 12 residues in the CDR3. TCRdb's copy holds only in-frame clones and misses some; the assay was immunoSEQ multiplex PCR. Among roughly 300,000 clones listed, 83% were seen once. The specimen was peripheral blood. The V call is TRBV28, the J call TRBJ1-1; 7 nucleotides agree with TRBD1. The TCR was taken from a woman in her fifties or sixties who had recovered from COVID-19. CDR3 sequence (DNA): TGTGCCAGCAGCCGACAGGGAACTGAAGCTTTCTTT. Translating gives CASSRQGTEAFF.